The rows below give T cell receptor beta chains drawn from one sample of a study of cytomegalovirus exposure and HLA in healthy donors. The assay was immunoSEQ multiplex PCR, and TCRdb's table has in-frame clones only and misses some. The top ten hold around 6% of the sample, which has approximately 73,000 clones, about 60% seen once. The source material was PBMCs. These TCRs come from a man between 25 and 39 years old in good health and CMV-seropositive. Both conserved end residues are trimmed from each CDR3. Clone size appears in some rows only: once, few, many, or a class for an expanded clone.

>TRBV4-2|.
ASSQEGLAAGGDTQY
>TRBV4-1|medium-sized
ASSQDGGTENIQY
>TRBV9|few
ASNSGNHNEQF
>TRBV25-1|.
ASRSFRDTEAF
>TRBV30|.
AWSSLDKPYTDTQY
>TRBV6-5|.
ASSIDRGSGNTIY
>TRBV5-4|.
ASRKYGTGANYGYT
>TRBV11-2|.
ASSLEPAGHEQF
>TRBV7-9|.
ASSSTGTAGELF
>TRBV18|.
ASSPVTGGGAEAF
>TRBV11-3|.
ASSLAWGLGNTGELF
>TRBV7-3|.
ASRSDRLPRGTEAF
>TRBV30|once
AWDPGLRLGSPLH
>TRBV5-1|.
ASSHDKYLSEQY
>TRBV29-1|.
GGQGMETQY
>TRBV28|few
ASRDRDLANTGELF
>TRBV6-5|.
ASHVEGRNTEAF
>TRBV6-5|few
ASSTGGSTEAF
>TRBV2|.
ASSEGDMVNYGYT
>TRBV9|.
ASSVFGQTSYNEQF
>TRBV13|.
ASSPRFGDEKLF
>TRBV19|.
ASSYTSGVPNTDTQY
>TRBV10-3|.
ALSRLAGSTDTQY
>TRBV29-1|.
SDLDRNTGELF
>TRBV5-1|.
ASSFGDRGVYEQY
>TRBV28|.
ASRKQGVETQY
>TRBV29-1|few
SATRNEQF
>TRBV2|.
ASSGARTRETQY
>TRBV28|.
ASSSVDTQY
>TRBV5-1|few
ASGQGAGGELF
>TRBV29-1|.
SARASNYEQY
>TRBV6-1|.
ASSRRGNNSPLH